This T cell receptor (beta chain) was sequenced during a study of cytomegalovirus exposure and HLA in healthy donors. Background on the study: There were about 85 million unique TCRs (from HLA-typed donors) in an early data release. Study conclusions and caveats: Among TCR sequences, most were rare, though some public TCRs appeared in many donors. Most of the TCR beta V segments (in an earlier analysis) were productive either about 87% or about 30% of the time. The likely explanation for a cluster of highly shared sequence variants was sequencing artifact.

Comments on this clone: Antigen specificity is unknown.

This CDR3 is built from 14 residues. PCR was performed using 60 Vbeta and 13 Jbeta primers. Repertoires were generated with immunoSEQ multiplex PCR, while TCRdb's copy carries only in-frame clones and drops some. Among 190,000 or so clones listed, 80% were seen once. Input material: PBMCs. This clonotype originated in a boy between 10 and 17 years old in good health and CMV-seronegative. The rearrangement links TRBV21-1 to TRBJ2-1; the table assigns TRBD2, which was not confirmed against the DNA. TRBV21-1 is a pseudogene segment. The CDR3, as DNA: TGTGCCAGATCACCGGGACTAGAGTGGAATGAGCAGTTCTTC. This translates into CARSPGLEWNEQFF.